These 32 T cell receptor beta chains share one sample of origin, sequenced in a study of shared clonotypes between healthy human individuals. Generated by immunoSEQ multiplex PCR, the TCRdb table keeps only in-frame clones and is missing some. Counted here are a few million clones, more than 90% occurring once; the ten biggest clones make up over 0.12%. Sequencing was carried out using naive CD4+ T cells sorted from blood. Indicated subset: CD45RA+ positively selected. The receptor source for this set is a man younger than 35 in good health.

This clone was seen only a few times. V and J are TRBV30 and TRBJ1-1; a weak D match, TRBD1 (6 bases). From germline, CDR1 is GTSNPN and CDR2 SVGIG (reference sequence). Between the trimmed V and J ends, which lost 1 base and 7 bases, there was a span of 13 bases. The length of the CDR3 is 13 residues. CDR3 DNA: TGTGCCTGGAGTGCACAGGGACTTGGTGAAGCTTTCTTT. This translates into CAWSAQGLGEAFF.

The rearrangement links TRBV28 to TRBJ2-3; 12 nucleotides agree with TRBD1. Germline CDR1 is MDHEN and CDR2 is SYDVKM. This CDR3 comprises 17 residues. Unmatched junction bases numbered 6, after V lost 5 bases and J lost 0 bases. The CDR3 protein is CASSPGTGGISTDTQYF. As DNA, the CDR3 is TGTGCCAGCAGTCCGGGGACAGGGGGCATTAGCACAGATACGCAGTATTTT.

The chain employs TRBV2 and TRBJ2-1; 9 bases are shared with TRBD2. CDR1 and CDR2 (germline): SNHLY, FYNNEI. CDR3 size: 16 residues. With V trimmed by 1 base and J by 8 bases, 9 bases remained unmatched. CDR3 sequence: CASSEGASSGIDEQFF. CDR3 nucleotides: TGTGCCAGCAGTGAAGGGGCGTCTAGCGGGATAGATGAGCAGTTCTTC.

The gene calls are TRBV7-2 and TRBJ2-7; 10 nucleotides match TRBD2. CDR3 size: 14 residues. Germline CDR1 reads SGHTA; CDR2 reads FQGNSA. Unmatched junction bases numbered 2, after V lost 3 bases and J lost 3 bases. This CDR3 reads CASSLQRGGYEQYF. CDR3 nucleotide sequence: TGTGCCAGCAGCTTGCAGCGGGGGGGCTACGAGCAGTACTTC.

The gene calls are TRBV6-4 and TRBJ2-1, with a possible D match to TRBD1 (5 bases). This CDR3 spans 13 amino acids. Germline V CDR1 and CDR2: MRHNA, SNTAGT. Trimming took off 4 bases at V and 9 bases at J, with 13 bases between the two ends. In nucleotides, the CDR3 is TGTGCCAGCAGTGGGACACCGGCGAGTGAGCAGTTCTTC. Protein sequence: CASSGTPASEQFF.

This rearrangement joins TRBV25-1 to TRBJ1-1, with 7 positions matching TRBD1. CDR1 and CDR2 from the germline V gene are MGHDK and SYGVNS. The junction had 3 bases not matched to a gene; V was cut back by 7 bases and J by 4 bases. This CDR3 is built from 12 residues. CDR3 DNA sequence: TGTGCCAGCAAGGGGGCAGGCACTGAAGCTTTCTTT. This codes for CASKGAGTEAFF.

This sequence joins TRBV4-1 and TRBJ2-5; D is unresolved. The V and J ends lost 1 base and 5 bases respectively, with 8 bases between them. The CDR3 covers 13 residues. From germline, CDR1 is MGHRA and CDR2 YSYEKL. CDR3 amino acids: CASSQGSFETQYF. The DNA for the CDR3 is TGCGCCAGCAGCCAAGGAAGTTTCGAGACCCAGTACTTC.

The gene calls are TRBV30 and TRBJ1-1; D is possibly TRBD1 (5 bases). The germline gives CDR1 GTSNPN, CDR2 SVGIG (reference sequence). The CDR3 runs to 14 residues. The germline V and J ends were trimmed by 2 bases and 4 bases, with 14 bases remaining between them. DNA of the CDR3: TGTGCCTGGAGTCGTCGGCAGGGTGTCACTGAAGCTTTCTTT. Translated, it gives CAWSRRQGVTEAFF.

The chain has TRBV9 and TRBJ1-1, with no clear D. The germline V and J ends were trimmed by 3 bases and 3 bases, with 9 bases remaining between them. Looked up from germline, CDR1 is SGDLS and CDR2 is YYNGEE. This CDR3 is 13 amino acids long. CDR3 nucleotides: TGTGCCAGCAGCGGTGTAGGTGACACTGAAGCTTTCTTT. Protein: CASSGVGDTEAFF. Complete variable domain (other parts from reference TRBV9 and TRBJ1-1): DSGVTQTPKHLITATGQRVTLRCSPRSGDLSVYWYQQSLDQGLQFLIQYYNGEERAKGNILERFSAQQFPDLHSELNLSSLELGDSALYFCASSGVGDTEAFFGQGTRLTVV.

The genes are TRBV6-1 and TRBJ2-5; no reliable D call. There are 14 residues in the CDR3. Trimming pared 2 bases from V and 1 base from J, leaving 8 bases between. CDR1 and CDR2 from the germline V gene are MNHNS and SASEGT. The CDR3 spells CASSEYGSQETQYF. Here the CDR3 DNA reads TGTGCCAGCAGTGAATACGGGTCCCAAGAGACCCAGTACTTC.

The CDR3 reads CASSYAGRETQYF. The CDR3 DNA sequence: TGTGCCAGCAGTTACGCGGGAAGAGAGACCCAGTACTTC. The rearrangement joins TRBV6-5 to TRBJ2-5, with D possibly TRBD2 on 6 matching bases. The length of the CDR3 is 13 residues. The germline V and J ends were trimmed by 2 bases and 4 bases, with 8 bases remaining between them. Germline V CDR1 and CDR2: MNHEY, SVGAGI.

The gene calls are TRBV2 and TRBJ2-5; TRBD2 might be the D (6 bases). Germline assignment: CDR1 SNHLY and CDR2 FYNNEI. The CDR3 runs to 15 residues. Trimming took off 6 bases at V and 1 base at J, with 15 bases between the two ends. The CDR3 DNA reads as TGTGCCAGCAGGAGGTCGGGACTGTTCCAAGAGACCCAGTACTTC. Translated: CASRRSGLFQETQYF. The full variable domain, its missing parts supplied by reference TRBV2 and TRBJ2-5, is EPEVTQTPSHQVTQMGQEVILRCVPISNHLYFYWYRQILGQKVEFLVSFYNNEISEKSEIFDDQFSVERPDGSNFTLKIRSTKLEDSAMYFCASRRSGLFQETQYFGPGTRLLVL.

The gene calls are TRBV27 and TRBJ2-2, with D possibly called TRBD1 or TRBD2 (6 bases each). The CDR3 contains 16 residues. CDR1 is MNHEY, CDR2 SMNVEV, per germline (reference sequence). V lost 2 bases, J lost 0 bases, and 10 bases lay in between. This CDR3 reads CASSLGRGANTGELFF. DNA of the CDR3: TGTGCCAGCAGTTTAGGTAGGGGGGCGAACACCGGGGAGCTGTTTTTT.

This sequence joins TRBV5-1 and TRBJ2-5; maybe TRBD2 (6 bases). This CDR3 has 15 residues. From germline, CDR1 is SGHRS and CDR2 YFSETQ. Trimming took off 2 bases at V and 6 bases at J, with 17 bases between the two ends. The CDR3 coding sequence is TGCGCCAGCAGCTTAGGGTCACCGGGGGTCCAGACCCAGTACTTC. This translates into CASSLGSPGVQTQYF.

The V and J genes are TRBV29-1 and TRBJ1-6; D is possibly TRBD1 (5 bases). The CDR3 runs to 13 residues. The V gene's germline CDR1 is SQVTM and CDR2 ANQGSEA. V was shortened by 3 bases and J by 9 bases, with 12 bases between the two germline ends. The CDR3: CSVEVGRGSPLHF. CDR3 DNA: TGCAGCGTTGAGGTAGGGAGGGGTTCACCCCTCCACTTT.

The chain uses TRBV7-3 and TRBJ2-2; possibly TRBD1 for D (5 bases). CDR1 and CDR2 (germline): SGHTA, FQGTGA. Trimming pared 2 bases from V and 4 bases from J, leaving 17 bases between. There are 17 residues in the CDR3. CDR3 protein: CASSLFSRGQGTGELFF. CDR3 nucleotides: TGTGCCAGCAGCTTATTTAGTAGGGGCCAGGGCACCGGGGAGCTGTTTTTT. Full variable domain (outside the CDR3, taken from reference TRBV7-3 and TRBJ2-2): GAGVSQTPSNKVTEKGKYVELRCDPISGHTALYWYRQSLGQGPEFLIYFQGTGAADDSGLPNDRFFAVRPEGSVSTLKIQRTERGDSAVYLCASSLFSRGQGTGELFFGEGSRLTVL.

The chain employs TRBV10-3 and TRBJ2-2; D remains unclear. CDR1 is ENHRY, CDR2 SYGVKD, per germline. This CDR3 region has 12 residues. With 8 bases removed from V and 4 bases from J, the gap between germline ends came to 8 bases. CDR3 in DNA: TGTGCCATCCTGAAGGCCACCGGGGAGCTGTTTTTT. Protein sequence: CAILKATGELFF.

CDR3 coding DNA: TGTGCCAGCAACTCGATTGGACAAGAGACCCAGTACTTC. This codes for CASNSIGQETQYF. The rearrangement joins TRBV2 to TRBJ2-5; D gene unclear. V was pared by 7 bases and J by 2 bases, with 11 bases between. CDR1 SNHLY and CDR2 FYNNEI come from the germline V gene. The CDR3 extends over 13 amino acids.

This sequence joins TRBV7-2 and TRBJ2-3; the D call may be TRBD1 or TRBD2 (6 bases each). The CDR3 sequence is 17 residues long. V was shortened by 1 base and J by 3 bases, with 17 bases between the two germline ends. Germline V lookup: CDR1 SGHTA, CDR2 FQGNSA. The CDR3 DNA reads as TGTGCCAGCAGCTTAGTCGCGGGGACAACGGAGACAGATACGCAGTATTTT. This sequence encodes CASSLVAGTTETDTQYF.

The gene calls are TRBV7-2 and TRBJ2-1; 13 nucleotides match TRBD2. V was clipped by 1 base and J by 9 bases; unmatched bases: 12. Germline lookup yields CDR1 SGHTA and CDR2 FQGNSA. This CDR3 is built from 18 residues. The CDR3 sequence is CASSLESLGLAGVVEQFF. Here the CDR3 DNA reads TGTGCCAGCAGCTTAGAAAGCCTCGGACTAGCGGGAGTAGTTGAGCAGTTCTTC.

This clone was observed a handful of times. V and J are TRBV6-6 and TRBJ1-5, with D hard to call. The germline gives CDR1 MNHNY, CDR2 SVGAGI (reference sequence). The CDR3 has 13 residues. V lost 6 bases, J lost 0 bases, and 6 bases lay in between. DNA for the CDR3: TGTGCCAGCAGGCTGGGTAGCAATCAGCCCCAGCATTTT. It encodes CASRLGSNQPQHF.

J is TRBJ2-2 and V is TRBV19; D gene ambiguous. Trimming took 6 bases from V and 4 from J, leaving 15 bases between them. Per the germline V gene, CDR1 is LNHDA and CDR2 is SQIVND (reference sequence). This CDR3 is built from 15 residues. The DNA for the CDR3 is TGTGCCAGTAGGCCCCGGGTAGGGCTCACCGGGGAGCTGTTTTTT. It translates to CASRPRVGLTGELFF.

The chain is built from TRBV28 and TRBJ1-5; 7 bases are shared with TRBD1. The length of the CDR3 is 16 residues. V lost 8 bases and J lost 0; bases outside the gene matches: 10. The germline V gene encodes CDR1 MDHEN and CDR2 SYDVKM. DNA of the CDR3: TGTGCCAGCTCAGGGGGGGGATACTATAGCAATCAGCCCCAGCATTTT. This encodes CASSGGGYYSNQPQHF.

The chain couples TRBV7-2 to TRBJ2-7; possible D gene TRBD2, 7 bases. Deletions cut 5 bases from V and 1 base from J, with 18 bases between. This CDR3 comprises 16 residues. CDR1 and CDR2 (germline): SGHTA, FQGNSA. The CDR3 loop reads CASSRRGGSYSYEQYF. In DNA form, the CDR3 reads TGTGCCAGCAGCCGTAGGGGGGGGTCCTATTCCTACGAGCAGTACTTC.

As to this clone: Other DNA variants within this sample encode the same CDR3. The genes are TRBV9 and TRBJ2-1; TRBD2 matches at 14 bases. This CDR3 has 15 amino acids. The V gene's germline CDR1 is SGDLS and CDR2 YYNGEE. Trimming cost V 4 bases and J 7 bases; bases outside gene matches: 4. The CDR3 loop is CASSQGLAGVNEQFF. CDR3 coding DNA: TGTGCCAGCAGCCAGGGACTAGCGGGAGTGAATGAGCAGTTCTTC.

The V call is TRBV5-1, the J call TRBJ1-2, with 9 bases identical to TRBD1. CDR1 is SGHRS, CDR2 YFSETQ, per germline. This CDR3 is built from 16 residues. Trimming took 0 bases from V and 5 from J; bases not matched to a gene: 8. CDR3: CASSLDGQGTSYGYTF. The CDR3 DNA reads as TGCGCCAGCAGCTTGGATGGACAGGGGACCTCATATGGCTACACCTTC.

V usage is TRBV6-1 and J usage is TRBJ2-7; D is perhaps TRBD2 (7 bases). This CDR3 is 16 amino acids long. Germline V gene data show CDR1 as MNHNS and CDR2 as SASEGT. Between the trimmed V and J ends, which lost 3 bases and 2 bases, there was a span of 17 bases. The CDR3 is CASSDGGAILAYEQYF. CDR3 nucleotide sequence: TGTGCCAGCAGTGATGGGGGGGCAATCCTCGCCTACGAGCAGTACTTC.

The J gene is TRBJ1-2, the V gene TRBV5-6; a weak D match, TRBD1 (5 bases). The CDR3 spans 14 residues. The ends were cut back, 4 bases at V and 0 bases at J, with 10 bases in the middle. CDR1 is SGHDT and CDR2 is YYEEEE in the germline V gene. The CDR3 is CASSPDTPNYGYTF. The DNA of the CDR3 is TGTGCCAGCAGCCCGGACACTCCTAACTATGGCTACACCTTC.

This clone appeared a single time. The V gene is TRBV6-5, the J gene TRBJ1-1, with 7 bases that match TRBD1. The germline V gene encodes CDR1 MNHEY and CDR2 SVGAGI. V gave up 0 bases and J gave up 4 bases; unmatched junction bases: 5. The CDR3 consists of 15 residues. In DNA form, the CDR3 reads TGTGCCAGCAGTTACTCAGGACAGGCAGGCACTGAAGCTTTCTTT. This sequence encodes CASSYSGQAGTEAFF.

The chain uses TRBV6-1 and TRBJ2-3; D is perhaps TRBD2 (5 bases). The CDR3 is 14 residues long. Trimming cost V 8 bases and J 2 bases, with 14 bases left between them. In germline, CDR1 is MNHNS, CDR2 SASEGT. Here the CDR3 DNA reads TGTGCCAGCCGAAAACGGGGAAACACAGATACGCAGTATTTT. It yields the protein CASRKRGNTDTQYF.

The genes are TRBV30 and TRBJ1-2; no definite D call. Trimming stripped 0 bases from V and 8 bases from J, with 10 bases between. Germline V gene sequence: CDR1 GTSNPN, CDR2 SVGIG (reference sequence). The CDR3 length is 12 residues. In DNA form, the CDR3 reads TGTGCCTGGAGTGTAGAGCCTGGAGGCTACACCTTC. This gives the protein CAWSVEPGGYTF.

The CDR3 is CASRRQGEGYTF. CDR3 nucleotides: TGTGCCAGTAGACGACAGGGTGAAGGCTACACCTTC. The V and J genes are TRBV19 and TRBJ1-2; 7 positions match TRBD1. Germline V lookup: CDR1 LNHDA, CDR2 SQIVND (reference sequence). V shed 6 bases, J shed 8 bases, and the junction held 6 bases outside the gene matches. The CDR3 sequence is 12 residues long. Together with reference TRBV19 and TRBJ1-2, the CDR3 gives the full variable domain: DGGITQSPKYLFRKEGQNVTLSCEQNLNHDAMYWYRQDPGQGLRLIYYSQIVNDFQKGDIAEGYSVSREKKESFPLTVTSAQKNPTAFYLCASRRQGEGYTFGSGTRLTVV.